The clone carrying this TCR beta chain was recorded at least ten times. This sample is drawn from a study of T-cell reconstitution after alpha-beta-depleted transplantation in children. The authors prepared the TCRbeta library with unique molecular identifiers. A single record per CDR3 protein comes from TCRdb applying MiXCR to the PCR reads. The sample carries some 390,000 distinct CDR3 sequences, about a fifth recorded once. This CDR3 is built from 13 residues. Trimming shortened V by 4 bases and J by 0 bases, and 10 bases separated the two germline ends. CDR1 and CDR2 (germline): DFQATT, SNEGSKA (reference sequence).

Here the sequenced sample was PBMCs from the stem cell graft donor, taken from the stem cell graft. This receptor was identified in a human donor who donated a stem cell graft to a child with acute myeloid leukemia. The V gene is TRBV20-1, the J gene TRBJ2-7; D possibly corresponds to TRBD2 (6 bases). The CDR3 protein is CSAKASDSYEQYF. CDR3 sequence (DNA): TGCAGTGCTAAGGCTAGCGACTCCTACGAGCAGTACTTC.